The next 13 T cell receptor beta chains were all read from a single sample in a study of blood T cell repertoires in COVID-19. Clones were read by immunoSEQ multiplex PCR, and TCRdb kept only the in-frame ones, dropping some. Of around 250,000 clones listed, 70% to 90% were seen once; the top ten hold 5.5% to 7.5%. Sequenced sample: peripheral blood. The receptors come from a woman in her 70s with active or convalescent COVID-19.

The chain has TRBV5-1 and TRBJ2-7, with 8 nucleotides matching TRBD2. The CDR3 consists of 14 residues. V shed 4 bases and J 0 bases; nucleotides not matched to a gene: 3. Germline V lookup: CDR1 SGHRS, CDR2 YFSETQ. Here the CDR3 reads CASSAGGLSYEQYF. The CDR3 nucleotides read TGCGCCAGCAGCGCGGGGGGACTCTCCTACGAGCAGTACTTC.

The chain recombines TRBV3-1 (or the pseudogene TRBV3-2) with TRBJ1-4; D is unclear. CDR3 size: 17 residues. The V end lost 3 bases, the J end lost 0 bases, and 14 bases lay between the germline ends. Looked up from germline, CDR1 is LGHDT and CDR2 is YNNKEL (reference sequence). CDR3 nucleotide sequence: TGTGCCAGCAGCCACGGAAGGTTGACACCAACTAATGAAAAACTGTTTTTT. This translates into CASSHGRLTPTNEKLFF.

This clone was picked up one time. The genes are TRBV12-5 and TRBJ2-6, with D tentatively TRBD1 (5 bases). The CDR3 consists of 17 residues. The germline V gene has CDR1 LGHNT and CDR2 FRNRAP. Between the trimmed V and J ends, which lost 0 bases and 4 bases, there was a span of 13 bases. The CDR3 DNA reads as TGTGCTAGTGGTTTGGTACAAGGGGTAATAGGGGCCAACGTCCTGACTTTC. It codes for CASGLVQGVIGANVLTF.

This chain joins TRBV5-1 and TRBJ1-2; D may be TRBD1 (5 bases). The CDR3 totals 12 residues. Germline assignment: CDR1 SGHRS and CDR2 YFSETQ. The V end was cut by 0 bases, the J end by 8 bases, with 8 bases between. This chain's CDR3 is CASSLVGAGYTF. The CDR3 DNA sequence: TGCGCCAGCAGCTTGGTTGGGGCAGGCTACACCTTC. The full variable domain, rest sourced from reference TRBV5-1 and TRBJ1-2, is KAGVTQTPRYLIKTRGQQVTLSCSPISGHRSVSWYQQTPGQGLQFLFEYFSETQRNKGNFPGRFSGRQFSNSRSEMNVSTLELGDSALYLCASSLVGAGYTFGSGTRLTVV.

The genes are TRBV9 and TRBJ1-1; D not certain. CDR3 size: 14 residues. Germline V gives CDR1 SGDLS, CDR2 YYNGEE. Trimming took off 0 bases at V and 6 bases at J, with 12 bases between the two ends. This CDR3 reads CASSVDGEIAEAFF. The CDR3 DNA is TGTGCCAGCAGCGTAGATGGGGAGATCGCTGAAGCTTTCTTT.

This sequence joins TRBV7-2 and TRBJ2-3; 10 bases are shared with TRBD1. Germline-derived CDR1 and CDR2 are SGHTA and FQGNSA. The CDR3 spans 15 residues. The V and J ends lost 1 base and 4 bases, in that order; junction bases with no gene match: 2. DNA of the CDR3: TGTGCCAGCAGCTTAGGGGACAGGGGTTCAGATACGCAGTATTTT. Translating it yields CASSLGDRGSDTQYF.

This clone has just one count. J is TRBJ1-5 and V is TRBV5-6, with TRBD1 as a possible D gene (5 bases). Trimming cost V 2 bases and J 3 bases, with 12 bases left between them. This CDR3 spans 15 amino acids. Per the germline V gene, CDR1 is SGHDT and CDR2 is YYEEEE. CDR3 DNA: TGTGCCAGCAGCTTCTACGACAGACCCAATCAGCCCCAGCATTTT. This gives the protein CASSFYDRPNQPQHF.

A word on this clone: The same CDR3 can be traced to other DNA sequences in this sample. The chain's CDR3 is CASSAGSEAFF. CDR3 DNA: TGTGCCAGCAGTGCGGGGTCAGAAGCTTTCTTT. This chain uses TRBV2 with TRBJ1-1; no definite D call. The CDR3 contains 11 residues. Trimming stripped 4 bases from V and 8 bases from J, with 8 bases between. Germline values: CDR1 SNHLY, CDR2 FYNNEI. Together with reference TRBV2 and TRBJ1-1, the CDR3 gives the full variable domain: EPEVTQTPSHQVTQMGQEVILRCVPISNHLYFYWYRQILGQKVEFLVSFYNNEISEKSEIFDDQFSVERPDGSNFTLKIRSTKLEDSAMYFCASSAGSEAFFGQGTRLTVV.

The V call is TRBV7-6, the J call TRBJ2-3; possibly TRBD2 for D (6 bases). Germline V CDR1 and CDR2: SGHVS, FNYEAQ. The V and J ends lost 1 base and 5 bases respectively, with 16 bases between them. This CDR3 comprises 16 residues. The CDR3 loop is CASSLGTLRRGDTQYF. Written as DNA, the CDR3 is TGTGCCAGCAGCTTAGGGACTTTAAGGCGGGGAGATACGCAGTATTTT.

The chain joins TRBV9 to TRBJ1-5; D is uncertain. Deletions cut 0 bases from V and 3 bases from J, with 7 bases between. This CDR3 is built from 14 residues. The germline V gene has CDR1 SGDLS and CDR2 YYNGEE. The DNA of the CDR3 is TGTGCCAGCAGCGTAGGGGGAGTCAATCAGCCCCAGCATTTT. Amino acids: CASSVGGVNQPQHF.

This clone has just one count. V gene TRBV5-8 combines with J gene TRBJ1-2; perhaps TRBD1 as D (5 bases). Trimming removed 1 base at V and 7 bases at J, with 14 bases between. CDR3 length equals 14 residues. Per the germline V gene, CDR1 is SGHTS and CDR2 is YDEGEE. CDR3 region: CASSLRGRWSGYTF. As DNA, the CDR3 is TGTGCCAGCAGCTTGAGGGGTAGGTGGAGTGGCTACACCTTC. Combining the CDR3 with reference TRBV5-8 and TRBJ1-2 gives the whole variable domain EAGVTQSPTHLIKTRGQQATLRCSPISGHTSVYWYQQALGLGLQFLLWYDEGEERNRGNFPPRFSGRQFPNYSSELNVNALELEDSALYLCASSLRGRWSGYTFGSGTRLTVV.

This clone was counted a few times. The chain combines TRBV9 with TRBJ1-2; a possible D gene is TRBD1 (6 bases). Germline V gene lookup returns CDR1 SGDLS and CDR2 YYNGEE. The V and J ends lost 0 bases and 8 bases respectively, with 17 bases between them. The CDR3 totals 15 residues. Written as DNA, the CDR3 is TGTGCCAGCAGCGTAGAAGGGACATTCATAGCGGGCTACACCTTC. Amino acid sequence: CASSVEGTFIAGYTF.

The V and J genes are TRBV29-1 and TRBJ2-7; TRBD2 matches 9 bases. CDR3 length equals 14 residues. Trimming took 6 bases from V and 7 from J; bases not matched to a gene: 13. CDR1 and CDR2 from the germline V gene are SQVTM and ANQGSEA. CDR3 in amino acids: CSVDPSGMGREQYF. The DNA for the CDR3 is TGCAGCGTCGACCCTAGCGGGATGGGGAGGGAGCAGTACTTC.